This TCR beta chain is drawn from a study of cytomegalovirus exposure and HLA in healthy donors. Study results and caveats: HLA alleles were associated with around 17,000 TCR beta sequences in a later analysis at 0.05 false discovery rate. Among immune exposure information, only CMV serostatus was available. Accounts indicate the classifier identified cytomegalovirus status with strong specificity and sensitivity.

CDR1 SGHAT and CDR2 FQNNGV come from the germline V gene. The ends were cut back, 5 bases at V and 8 bases at J, with 18 bases in the middle. The CDR3 consists of 15 residues. Primers included in the PCR were 60 Vbeta and 13 Jbeta primers. Libraries were prepared by immunoSEQ multiplex PCR; TCRdb keeps only in-frame clonotypes and omits some of them. The sample includes about 120,000 clones, around 74% seen only once; the top ten take approximately 28%. On this clone: The antigen is unknown.

The TCR sequence derives from a man aged 60-69 years in good health and CMV-seropositive. Input material: PBMCs. The V and J genes are TRBV11-2 and TRBJ1-4; weak D call: TRBD1 (6 bases). CDR3 nucleotides: TGTGCCAGCAGCCCAAGGCTGGGGGCAGGGGAAAAACTGTTTTTT. As protein: CASSPRLGAGEKLFF.